The 13 T cell receptor beta chains reported below all come from one sample, sequenced in a study of CD8+CD57+ T cells in acquired aplastic anemia. TCR beta VDJ and CDR3 profiling used genomic DNA as template. Via MiXCR, TCRdb re-called the reads, giving one row per CDR3 protein. Counted here are around 190,000 distinct CDR3 sequences, roughly 57% occurring once; the ten biggest clones make up 25% to 30%. The sequencing sample was made of sorted CD4+, CD8+, or CD8+CD57+ T cells (not recorded which) from PBMCs. Receptors were obtained from a human donor in good health.

In regard to this clonotype: This may come from a read error, since a much larger clone is one base off. This likely comes from a read error, as the CDR3 has no conserved phenylalanine or tryptophan at its end. The chain links TRBV29-1 to TRBJ2-1; 9 bases agree with TRBD1. Germline V lookup: CDR1 SQVTM, CDR2 ANQGSEA. The CDR3 runs 15 residues. The V segment lost 0 bases and the J segment 6 bases; nucleotides outside the gene matches: 6. The CDR3 region is CSVEDNRGLINEQFL. The CDR3 DNA follows: TGCAGCGTTGAAGACAACAGGGGGCTTATCAATGAGCAGTTCCTC.

Concerning this clonotype itself: One junction end does not reproduce the germline sequence, and a read error may be involved. The rearrangement uses TRBV19 and TRBJ2-7, with D possibly matching TRBD2 (6 bases). Looked up from germline, CDR1 is LNHDA and CDR2 is SQIVND (reference sequence). This CDR3 has 12 residues. The CDR3 DNA is TGTGCCAGTGGTATAGACGGGGGCGAGCAGTACTTC. It is translated as CASGIDGGEQYF.

The J gene is TRBJ2-5, the V gene TRBV2, with 10 bases lining up with TRBD1. Germline loops: CDR1 SNHLY, CDR2 FYNNEI. The CDR3 has 15 amino acids. V lost 3 bases to trimming and J lost 4 bases; unmatched junction nucleotides: 5. The CDR3 DNA reads TGTGCCAGCAGTGAGGGACAGGGGCCGGGAGAGACCCAGTACTTC. Translated: CASSEGQGPGETQYF.

At least ten counts were recorded for this clonotype. The rearrangement joins TRBV5-1 to TRBJ2-7; possibly TRBD1 for D (6 bases). The CDR3 length is 15 residues. The V end lost 4 bases, the J end lost 3 bases, and 17 bases lay between the germline ends. Germline V CDR1 and CDR2: SGHRS, YFSETQ. The CDR3 reads CASSPRQGINYEQYF. CDR3 DNA: TGCGCCAGCAGCCCTCGCCAGGGGATCAACTACGAGCAGTACTTC.

The sample holds many counts of this clonotype. V and J are TRBV3-1 and TRBJ2-3, with D unresolved. CDR3 size: 13 residues. V was shortened by 4 bases and J by 0 bases, with 5 bases between the two germline ends. Per the germline V gene, CDR1 is LGHDT and CDR2 is YNNKEL (reference sequence). The CDR3 loop is CASSRVSTDTQYF. The CDR3 bases are TGTGCCAGCAGCCGAGTTAGCACAGATACGCAGTATTTT.

The table lists this clonotype with many counts. One junction end does not reproduce the germline sequence, and a read error may be involved. The chain uses TRBV5-4 and TRBJ2-7, with 7 bases matching TRBD2. Germline V gene sequence: CDR1 SGHNT, CDR2 YYREEE (reference sequence). The CDR3 totals 14 residues. The CDR3 loop reads CASILGGGSYEQYF. The CDR3 DNA reads as TGTGCCAGCATCTTGGGCGGGGGCTCCTACGAGCAGTACTTC.

Details on this clonotype: At one boundary the junction diverges from the germline segment, which might be a read error. This rearrangement joins TRBV7-8 to TRBJ1-1; D is perhaps TRBD1 (6 bases). Germline V gives CDR1 SGHVS, CDR2 FQNEAQ. The CDR3 has 17 residues. CDR3 bases: TGCGCCAGCAGCCAAGAACAGGGTAATGTCGTGAACACTGAAGCTTTCTTT. Protein product: CASSQEQGNVVNTEAFF.

The CDR3 loop is CASSPQSGTGDIQETQYF. The CDR3 DNA follows: TGCGCCAGCAGCCCACAGTCCGGGACAGGGGATATACAAGAGACCCAGTACTTC. The chain couples TRBV5-1 to TRBJ2-5; 10 bases fit TRBD1. The CDR3 totals 18 residues. The V segment lost 4 bases and the J segment 2 bases; nucleotides outside the gene matches: 14. Germline V CDR1 and CDR2: SGHRS, YFSETQ.

This chain uses TRBV7-9 with TRBJ2-5, with a tentative D call TRBD1 (6 bases). The germline V and J ends were trimmed by 8 bases and 3 bases, with 13 bases remaining between them. Germline V gene data show CDR1 as SEHNR and CDR2 as FQNEAQ (reference sequence). This CDR3 is built from 13 residues. The CDR3 nucleotides read TGTGCCAGCCGCGGCAGGGGAAAAGAGACCCAGTACTTC. Translating it yields CASRGRGKETQYF.

Comments on this clonotype: This may arise from a read error, as a much more abundant clone is one base away. The chain employs TRBV6-2 or TRBV6-3 and TRBJ2-7; no definite D call. Trimming shortened V by 8 bases and J by 4 bases, and 6 bases separated the two germline ends. CDR3 size: 10 residues. CDR1 is MNHEY, CDR2 SVGEGT, per germline. This chain's CDR3 is CASGLYEQYF. The DNA of the CDR3 is TGTGCCAGCGGATTATACGAGCAGTACTTC.

The V gene is TRBV10-3, the J gene TRBJ1-1; TRBD1 agrees at 7 bases. V lost 11 bases to trimming and J lost 12 bases; unmatched junction nucleotides: 12. Germline CDR1 ENHRY, CDR2 SYGVKD. The CDR3 has 11 residues. CDR3: CAASGGQAPFF. The CDR3 DNA reads as TGTGCCGCCTCAGGGGGGCAGGCCCCTTTCTTT.

This clonotype was detected ten times or more. This rearrangement joins TRBV4-2 to TRBJ1-1, with no clear D. The CDR3 length is 13 residues. V gave up 0 bases and J gave up 7 bases, with 9 bases separating them. Germline values: CDR1 LGHNA, CDR2 YNFKEQ. The CDR3 spells CASSQDHSIEAFF. CDR3 DNA sequence: TGTGCCAGCAGCCAAGATCACAGTATTGAAGCTTTCTTT.

There are many counts of this clonotype. The chain couples TRBV13 to TRBJ2-7, with D possibly being TRBD1 (5 bases). The CDR3 has 14 residues. The germline CDR1 and CDR2 sequences are PRHDT and FYEKMQ (reference sequence). V lost 4 bases and J lost 1, with 11 bases in between. CDR3 nucleotides: TGTGCCAGCAGCTCCTTACAGGAATCCTACGAGCAGTACTTC. Translation: CASSSLQESYEQYF.